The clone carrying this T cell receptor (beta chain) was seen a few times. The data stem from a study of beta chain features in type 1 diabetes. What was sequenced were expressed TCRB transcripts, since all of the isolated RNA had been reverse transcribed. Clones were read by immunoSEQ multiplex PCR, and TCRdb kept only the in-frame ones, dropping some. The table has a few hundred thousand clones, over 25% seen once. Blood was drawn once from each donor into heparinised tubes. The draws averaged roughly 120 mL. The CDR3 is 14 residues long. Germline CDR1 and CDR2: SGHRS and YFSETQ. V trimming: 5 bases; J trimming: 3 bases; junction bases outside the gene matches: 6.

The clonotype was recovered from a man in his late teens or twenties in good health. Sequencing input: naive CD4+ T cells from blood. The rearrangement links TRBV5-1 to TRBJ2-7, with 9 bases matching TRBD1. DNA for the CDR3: TGCGCCAGCAGTCGGACAGGGGATCTCTACGAGCAGTACTTC. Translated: CASSRTGDLYEQYF.